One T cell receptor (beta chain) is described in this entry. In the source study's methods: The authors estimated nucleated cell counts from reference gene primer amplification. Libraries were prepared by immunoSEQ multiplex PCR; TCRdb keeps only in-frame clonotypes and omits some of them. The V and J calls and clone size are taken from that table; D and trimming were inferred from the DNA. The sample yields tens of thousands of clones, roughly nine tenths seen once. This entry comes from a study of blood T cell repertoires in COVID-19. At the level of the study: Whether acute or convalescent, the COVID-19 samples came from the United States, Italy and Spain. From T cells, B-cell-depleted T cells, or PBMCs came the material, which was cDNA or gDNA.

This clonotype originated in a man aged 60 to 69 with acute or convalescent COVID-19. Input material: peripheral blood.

The CDR3 here is CASSLSRLAGSHEQYF. The CDR3 DNA sequence: TGTGCCAGCAGTTTATCCAGACTAGCGGGATCCCACGAGCAGTACTTC. The chain recombines TRBV27 with TRBJ2-7, with TRBD2 matching over 11 bases. The CDR3 totals 16 residues. The V gene end was trimmed by 0 bases and the J gene end by 5 bases; junction bases not matched to a gene: 6. Germline V gene data show CDR1 as MNHEY and CDR2 as SMNVEV (reference sequence).